This T cell receptor (beta chain) was obtained from a study of tissue T cells after allogeneic stem cell transplantation. The repertoire was sequenced with immunoSEQ multiplex PCR; TCRdb's copy has only in-frame clones and lacks some. This sample has roughly 5,300 clones; roughly 49% occur once, and the top ten carry approximately 9%. The time point is: mouse harvest day 7 after allogeneic transplant. The graft held 10^6 splenic CD5+ T cells and 10^7 T-cell-depleted bone marrow cells. Study-wide results and limits: Only a limited share of tissue TCRs appeared in blood or spleen. Sampling depth was limited, and the cohort was small and clinically varied.

This clone was seen a few times. Its antigen is as yet unknown. Gene names denote mouse genes. The observed sequence ends 1 residue before the CDR3 terminus, with the missing tail filled in from the germline J gene. Trimming left V 5 bases short and J 5 bases short, with 1 base between. The CDR3 consists of 10 residues. Germline assignment: CDR1 NSHNY and CDR2 SYGAGN. Sequencing was done on a sample of gut tissue. This sequence was found in a female BALB/c mouse given C57BL/6 T cells with graft-versus-host disease after an allogeneic hematopoietic cell transplant. The rearrangement joins TRBV13-1 to TRBJ1-4; the D is unclear. CDR3 DNA (partial): TGTGCCAGCAGGAACGAAAGATTATTT. Translating it yields CASRNERLF. The CDR3 in its entirety is CASRNERLFF.